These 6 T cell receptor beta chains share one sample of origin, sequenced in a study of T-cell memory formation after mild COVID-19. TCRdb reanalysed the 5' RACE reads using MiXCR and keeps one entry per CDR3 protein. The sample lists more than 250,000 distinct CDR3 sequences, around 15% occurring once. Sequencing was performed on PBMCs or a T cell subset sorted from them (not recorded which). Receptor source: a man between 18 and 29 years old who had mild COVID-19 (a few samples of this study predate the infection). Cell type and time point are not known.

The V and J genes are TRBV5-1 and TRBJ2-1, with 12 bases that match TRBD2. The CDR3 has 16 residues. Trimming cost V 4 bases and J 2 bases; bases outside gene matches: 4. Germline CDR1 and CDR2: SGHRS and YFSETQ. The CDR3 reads CASSVTSGGTYNEQFF. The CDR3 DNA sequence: TGCGCCAGCAGCGTAACTAGCGGGGGGACCTACAATGAGCAGTTCTTC.

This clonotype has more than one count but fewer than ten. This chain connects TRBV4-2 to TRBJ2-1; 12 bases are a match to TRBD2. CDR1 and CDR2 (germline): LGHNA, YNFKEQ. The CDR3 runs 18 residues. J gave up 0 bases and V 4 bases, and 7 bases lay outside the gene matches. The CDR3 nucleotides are TGTGCCAGCAGCCGAGATCCTAGCGGGGGGGACTCCTACAATGAGCAGTTCTTC. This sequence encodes CASSRDPSGGDSYNEQFF.

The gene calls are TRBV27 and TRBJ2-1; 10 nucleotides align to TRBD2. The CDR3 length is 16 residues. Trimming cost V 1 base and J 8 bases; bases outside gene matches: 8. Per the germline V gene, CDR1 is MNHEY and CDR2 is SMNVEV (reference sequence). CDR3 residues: CASSLYLAGELYEQFF. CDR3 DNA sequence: TGTGCCAGCAGTTTATACCTAGCGGGGGAGCTCTATGAGCAGTTCTTC.

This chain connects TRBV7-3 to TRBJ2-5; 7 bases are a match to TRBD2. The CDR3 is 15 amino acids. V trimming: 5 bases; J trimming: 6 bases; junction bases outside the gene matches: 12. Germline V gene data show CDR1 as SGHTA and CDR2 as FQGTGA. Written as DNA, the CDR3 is TGTGCCAGCAGCCCGGGGGGAGCGGGGTCCAAGACCCAGTACTTC. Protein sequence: CASSPGGAGSKTQYF.

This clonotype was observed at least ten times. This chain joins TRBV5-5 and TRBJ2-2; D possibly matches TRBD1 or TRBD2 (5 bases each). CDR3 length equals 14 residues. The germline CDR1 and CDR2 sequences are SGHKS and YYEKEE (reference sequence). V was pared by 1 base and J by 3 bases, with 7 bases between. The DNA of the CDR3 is TGTGCCAGCAGCTTGTCGGGACACACCGGGGAGCTGTTTTTT. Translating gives CASSLSGHTGELFF.

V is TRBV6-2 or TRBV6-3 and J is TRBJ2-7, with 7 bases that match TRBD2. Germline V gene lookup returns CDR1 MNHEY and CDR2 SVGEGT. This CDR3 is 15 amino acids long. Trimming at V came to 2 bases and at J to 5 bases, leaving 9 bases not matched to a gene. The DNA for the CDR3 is TGTGCCAGCAGTTACGCTGCTCAGGCGGGGGACGAGCAGTACTTC. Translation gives CASSYAAQAGDEQYF.